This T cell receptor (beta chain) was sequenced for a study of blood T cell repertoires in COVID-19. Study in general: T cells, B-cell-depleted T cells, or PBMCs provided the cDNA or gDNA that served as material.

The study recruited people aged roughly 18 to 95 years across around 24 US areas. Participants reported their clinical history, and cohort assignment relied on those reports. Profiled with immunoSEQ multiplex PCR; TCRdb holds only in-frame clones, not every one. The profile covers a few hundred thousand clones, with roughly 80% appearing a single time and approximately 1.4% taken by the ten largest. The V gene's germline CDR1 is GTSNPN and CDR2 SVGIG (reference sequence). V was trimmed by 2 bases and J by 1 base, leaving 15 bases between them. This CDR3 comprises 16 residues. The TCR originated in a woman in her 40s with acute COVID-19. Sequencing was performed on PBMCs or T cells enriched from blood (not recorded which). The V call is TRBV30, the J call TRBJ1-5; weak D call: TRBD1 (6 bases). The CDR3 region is CAWSHTGKGSNQPQHF. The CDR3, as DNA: TGTGCCTGGAGTCACACAGGGAAGGGAAGCAATCAGCCCCAGCATTTT. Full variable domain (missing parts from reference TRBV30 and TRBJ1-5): SQTIHQWPATLVQPVGSPLSLECTVEGTSNPNLYWYRQAAGRGLQLLFYSVGIGQISSEVPQNLSASRPQDRQFILSSKKLLLSDSGFYLCAWSHTGKGSNQPQHFGDGTRLSIL.